Shown below are 30 T cell receptor beta chains from a single sample sequenced in a study of blood T cell repertoires in COVID-19. Clones were read by immunoSEQ multiplex PCR, and TCRdb kept only the in-frame ones, dropping some. The data contain approximately 240,000 clones, 88% of them singletons. Sequenced sample: peripheral blood. Source of these receptors: a woman aged 40 to 55 who had recovered from COVID-19.

This clone appeared once. The chain employs TRBV18 and TRBJ1-4; tentatively, D is TRBD1 (5 bases). The germline CDR1 and CDR2 sequences are KGHSH and LQKENI. Trimming pared 2 bases from V and 0 bases from J, leaving 19 bases between. The CDR3 spans 19 residues. The CDR3 region has the DNA TGTGCCAGCTCACCAGAGGGGAGTGGAGGGTATGCAACTAATGAAAAACTGTTTTTT. This codes for CASSPEGSGGYATNEKLFF. Together with reference TRBV18 and TRBJ1-4, the CDR3 gives the full variable domain: NAGVMQNPRHLVRRRGQEARLRCSPMKGHSHVYWYRQLPEEGLKFMVYLQKENIIDESGMPKERFSAEFPKEGPSILRIQQVVRGDSAAYFCASSPEGSGGYATNEKLFFGSGTQLSVL.

A word on this clone: Other nucleotide sequences in the sample specify the same CDR3. The rearrangement links TRBV28 to TRBJ2-7; D not certain. The CDR3 loop spans 11 amino acids. Germline-derived CDR1 and CDR2 are MDHEN and SYDVKM. V lost 4 bases to trimming and J lost 4 bases, with 5 bases between them. CDR3 sequence reads: CASSSFYEQYF. The DNA for the CDR3 is TGTGCCAGCAGTTCCTTTTACGAGCAGTACTTC.

The rearrangement joins TRBV6-2 or TRBV6-3 to TRBJ2-1, with D possibly being TRBD2 (6 bases). From germline, CDR1 is MNHEY and CDR2 SVGEGT. V lost 4 bases to trimming and J lost 15 bases, with 16 bases between them. The CDR3 has 12 residues. CDR3 nucleotide sequence: TGTGCCAGCAGTTCGGGACTTAGGGGTCTGTTCTTC. It is translated as CASSSGLRGLFF.

The V gene is TRBV6-5, the J gene TRBJ2-7, with TRBD1 matching 7 bases. The ends lost 6 bases at V and 5 bases at J; junction bases unmatched: 10. Germline loops: CDR1 MNHEY, CDR2 SVGAGI. The length of the CDR3 is 14 residues. CDR3 region: CASRGTYRGNEQYF. CDR3 sequence (DNA): TGTGCCAGCAGGGGGACCTACAGGGGAAACGAGCAGTACTTC.

The V call is TRBV20-1, the J call TRBJ1-3, with 10 bases that match TRBD1. Germline CDR1 reads DFQATT; CDR2 reads SNEGSKA (reference sequence). The CDR3 extends over 16 amino acids. V gave up 3 bases and J gave up 0 bases; unmatched junction bases: 5. The CDR3 is CSASRDRGISGNTIYF. Written as DNA, the CDR3 is TGCAGTGCTAGTCGGGACAGGGGCATCTCTGGAAACACCATATATTTT.

The rearrangement uses TRBV19 and TRBJ1-6; 10 nucleotides line up with TRBD1. V lost 3 bases to trimming and J lost 7 bases; unmatched junction nucleotides: 9. The CDR3 has 17 residues. Germline V gene sequence: CDR1 LNHDA, CDR2 SQIVND (reference sequence). The DNA of the CDR3 is TGTGCCAGTAGTATCGGGACAGGGGCGAACCAGAATTCACCCCTCCACTTT. It translates to CASSIGTGANQNSPLHF.

The chain recombines TRBV19 with TRBJ1-5, with 8 bases lining up with TRBD1. The V segment lost 5 bases and the J segment 2 bases; nucleotides outside the gene matches: 8. The length of the CDR3 is 16 residues. Germline CDR1 and CDR2: LNHDA and SQIVND (reference sequence). The CDR3 coding sequence is TGTGCCAGTAGTGCACACCCGGGACAGGGCAATCAGCCCCAGCATTTT. It codes for CASSAHPGQGNQPQHF.

J is TRBJ2-7 and V is TRBV28; 7 bases agree with TRBD2. The CDR3 is 16 residues long. CDR1 and CDR2 from the germline V gene are MDHEN and SYDVKM. V lost 4 bases and J lost 2; bases outside the gene matches: 11. The CDR3 sequence: CASSSTSVPRPYEQYF. The CDR3 DNA follows: TGTGCCAGCAGTTCTACTAGCGTTCCCCGTCCCTACGAGCAGTACTTC.

The chain links TRBV5-8 to TRBJ2-1; 9 bases map to TRBD2. Germline CDR1 and CDR2: SGHTS and YDEGEE. This CDR3 contains 15 residues. Germline trimming cut 0 bases from V and 3 bases from J; bases unmatched to any gene: 1. CDR3 DNA sequence: TGTGCCAGCAGCTTGGGACTAGCGGTCTACAATGAGCAGTTCTTC. Translating gives CASSLGLAVYNEQFF.

The V gene is TRBV28, the J gene TRBJ1-2; 9 bases fit TRBD1. This CDR3 is built from 15 residues. Per the germline V gene, CDR1 is MDHEN and CDR2 is SYDVKM. Germline trimming cut 6 bases from V and 12 bases from J; bases unmatched to any gene: 17. The CDR3, as DNA: TGTGCCAGCAGGTCAACTGCCCGGGACAGGGCCATTAACACCTTC. It specifies CASRSTARDRAINTF.

The J gene is TRBJ2-1, the V gene TRBV27; 8 nucleotides match TRBD2. V lost 6 bases, J lost 13 bases, and 11 bases stayed unmatched. From germline, CDR1 is MNHEY and CDR2 SMNVEV (reference sequence). The CDR3 spans 13 residues. The CDR3 DNA reads TGTGCCAGCAGACCGAGCGGGACTAGAATACAGTTCTTC. Translating it yields CASRPSGTRIQFF.

The chain is built from TRBV6-5 and TRBJ2-3, with TRBD1 matching 10 bases. The germline V gene encodes CDR1 MNHEY and CDR2 SVGAGI. Trimming at V came to 5 bases and at J to 3 bases, leaving 5 bases not matched to a gene. The CDR3 loop spans 15 amino acids. The CDR3 DNA is TGTGCCAGCAGTACAAAGGGACAGGGGACAGATACGCAGTATTTT. Its protein product is CASSTKGQGTDTQYF.

V and J are TRBV5-1 and TRBJ1-1; 9 positions match TRBD1. V shed 4 bases, J shed 5 bases, and the junction held 3 bases outside the gene matches. The length of the CDR3 is 13 residues. CDR1 is SGHRS and CDR2 is YFSETQ in the germline V gene. The CDR3 nucleotides read TGCGCCAGCAGCCCAGGACAGGGGACTGAAGCTTTCTTT. It is translated as CASSPGQGTEAFF. The entire variable domain, with the rest obtained from reference TRBV5-1 and TRBJ1-1, is as follows: KAGVTQTPRYLIKTRGQQVTLSCSPISGHRSVSWYQQTPGQGLQFLFEYFSETQRNKGNFPGRFSGRQFSNSRSEMNVSTLELGDSALYLCASSPGQGTEAFFGQGTRLTVV.

This clone has just one count. The rearrangement uses TRBV7-2 and TRBJ2-5, with D maybe TRBD1 (5 bases). This CDR3 contains 13 residues. The germline V gene has CDR1 SGHTA and CDR2 FQGNSA. The V end was cut by 2 bases, the J end by 3 bases, with 7 bases between. Here the CDR3 DNA reads TGTGCCAGCAGCTTAAGCAGGGAAGAGACCCAGTACTTC. This codes for CASSLSREETQYF.

The V and J genes are TRBV19 and TRBJ2-5, with D possibly matching TRBD1 (6 bases). In germline, CDR1 is LNHDA, CDR2 SQIVND (reference sequence). The ends were cut back, 10 bases at V and 2 bases at J, with 17 bases in the middle. The CDR3 spans 14 residues. CDR3 loop: CATSVSGQQETQYF. CDR3 nucleotide sequence: TGTGCCACCTCAGTTTCCGGACAGCAAGAGACCCAGTACTTC.

The chain recombines TRBV20-1 with TRBJ2-1; the match to TRBD1 covers 10 bases. The germline gives CDR1 DFQATT, CDR2 SNEGSKA (reference sequence). With 3 bases clipped from V and 14 bases from J, the junction kept 7 bases outside the gene matches. The CDR3 consists of 12 residues. CDR3 residues: CSASYLGTGEFF. In DNA form, the CDR3 reads TGCAGTGCTAGTTATCTAGGGACAGGGGAGTTCTTC.

The rearrangement links TRBV30 to TRBJ1-1, with D possibly being TRBD1 (6 bases). The CDR3 sequence is 14 residues long. Germline-derived CDR1 and CDR2 are GTSNPN and SVGIG (reference sequence). V shed 2 bases and J shed 1 base, with 11 bases lying between them. For the CDR3, the DNA is TGTGCCTGGAGTATAGGGGGACCGAACACTGAAGCTTTCTTT. Its translation is CAWSIGGPNTEAFF.

CDR3 amino acids: CASSYGGHGELFF. The CDR3 DNA sequence: TGTGCCAGCAGTTACGGGGGACACGGGGAGCTGTTTTTT. This chain uses TRBV6-5 with TRBJ2-2, with a weak D call TRBD1 (6 bases). This CDR3 is 13 amino acids long. V was shortened by 2 bases and J by 7 bases, with 8 bases between the two germline ends. Germline CDR1 and CDR2: MNHEY and SVGAGI.

The rearrangement links TRBV19 to TRBJ2-2, with a possible D match to TRBD1 (5 bases). This CDR3 contains 13 residues. CDR1 is LNHDA, CDR2 SQIVND, per germline (reference sequence). The germline V and J ends were trimmed by 5 bases and 4 bases, with 8 bases remaining between them. The CDR3 DNA is TGTGCCAGTAGTCCCAGGGTCACCGGGGAGCTGTTTTTT. As protein: CASSPRVTGELFF. Full variable domain (remainder filled in from reference TRBV19 and TRBJ2-2): DGGITQSPKYLFRKEGQNVTLSCEQNLNHDAMYWYRQDPGQGLRLIYYSQIVNDFQKGDIAEGYSVSREKKESFPLTVTSAQKNPTAFYLCASSPRVTGELFFGEGSRLTVL.

The chain couples TRBV18 to TRBJ1-1; TRBD1 agrees at 7 bases. V lost 0 bases and J lost 2; bases outside the gene matches: 6. The CDR3 spans 16 residues. CDR1 is KGHSH and CDR2 is LQKENI in the germline V gene. The DNA for the CDR3 is TGTGCCAGCTCACCACCGCAGGGACAGCTCAACACTGAAGCTTTCTTT. It codes for CASSPPQGQLNTEAFF.

The gene calls are TRBV30 and TRBJ2-7; perhaps TRBD1 as D (6 bases). V was clipped by 0 bases and J by 9 bases, with 15 bases between them. The germline gives CDR1 GTSNPN, CDR2 SVGIG (reference sequence). CDR3 length: 13 residues. As DNA, the CDR3 is TGTGCCTGGAGTGTAAACAGGGCCCAGGGGCAGTACTTC. It codes for CAWSVNRAQGQYF.

V usage is TRBV29-1 and J usage is TRBJ1-2; no definite D call. Germline lookup yields CDR1 SQVTM and CDR2 ANQGSEA. The V and J ends lost 3 bases and 5 bases respectively, with 19 bases between them. The CDR3 covers 15 residues. The CDR3 loop is CSVDQAGGRNYGYTF. The DNA for the CDR3 is TGCAGCGTTGACCAGGCTGGAGGGCGAAATTATGGCTACACCTTC.

The gene calls are TRBV5-1 and TRBJ1-1, with 9 bases lining up with TRBD1. V lost 3 bases, J lost 4 bases, and 7 bases stayed unmatched. The CDR3 totals 15 residues. Germline V gene lookup returns CDR1 SGHRS and CDR2 YFSETQ. The CDR3 DNA follows: TGCGCCAGCAGCTCTAACTACAGGGGGCTCACTGAAGCTTTCTTT. Its translation is CASSSNYRGLTEAFF.

The genes are TRBV6-1 and TRBJ1-3; weak D call: TRBD1 (5 bases). CDR1 is MNHNS and CDR2 is SASEGT in the germline V gene. The CDR3 sequence is 16 residues long. V was clipped by 1 base and J by 0 bases, with 10 bases between them. CDR3 bases: TGTGCCAGCAGTGAAGGGGTCAGGGTCTCTGGAAACACCATATATTTT. It is translated as CASSEGVRVSGNTIYF.

The chain carries TRBV6-5 and TRBJ2-2; 12 bases match TRBD2. The CDR3 is made up of 14 amino acids. V shed 9 bases and J 5 bases; nucleotides not matched to a gene: 4. Germline-derived CDR1 and CDR2 are MNHEY and SVGAGI. The CDR3 DNA reads as TGTGCCAGTAGGACTAGCGGGGTTACCGGGGAGCTGTTTTTT. Translated: CASRTSGVTGELFF.

The chain uses TRBV9 and TRBJ1-3; D gene uncertain. Germline CDR1 SGDLS, CDR2 YYNGEE. The CDR3 extends over 15 amino acids. V shed 0 bases and J shed 7 bases, with 14 bases lying between them. In DNA, the CDR3 is TGTGCCAGCAGCGTAGACGGATCTAGCCCCAACACCATATATTTT. Its translation: CASSVDGSSPNTIYF.

Here the CDR3 DNA reads TGTGCCAGCAGCCCCTGGAGGGAGAGAGGCGGGGAGCTGTTTTTT. Translation gives CASSPWRERGGELFF. The rearrangement links TRBV3-1 (or the pseudogene TRBV3-2) to TRBJ2-2; perhaps TRBD2 as D (6 bases). Germline V gene lookup returns CDR1 LGHDT and CDR2 YNNKEL (reference sequence). Trimming removed 4 bases from V and 7 bases from J, with 16 bases in between. The length of the CDR3 is 15 residues.

V and J are TRBV18 and TRBJ2-3, with 7 bases aligning to TRBD2. Germline CDR1 reads KGHSH; CDR2 reads LQKENI. The CDR3 runs to 14 residues. The junction had 0 bases not matched to a gene; V was cut back by 1 base and J by 2 bases. CDR3 coding DNA: TGTGCCAGCTCACCACGGGACTACACAGATACGCAGTATTTT. This translates into CASSPRDYTDTQYF.

The J gene is TRBJ1-4, the V gene TRBV28; D might be TRBD1 (6 bases). Between the trimmed V and J ends, which lost 2 bases and 7 bases, there was a span of 8 bases. The CDR3 contains 13 residues. Germline loops: CDR1 MDHEN, CDR2 SYDVKM. The CDR3 loop reads CASSLKDSEKLFF. The DNA of the CDR3 is TGTGCCAGCAGTTTAAAGGACAGTGAAAAACTGTTTTTT.

J is TRBJ2-4 and V is TRBV28, with TRBD2 matching 8 bases. V lost 7 bases, J lost 3 bases, and 26 bases stayed unmatched. The CDR3 totals 21 residues. Germline V gives CDR1 MDHEN, CDR2 SYDVKM. The CDR3 loop reads CASIPRWSGLPGGVSKNIQYF. DNA of the CDR3: TGTGCCAGCATCCCCAGATGGTCGGGGTTGCCGGGAGGGGTCAGCAAAAACATTCAGTACTTC.